This T cell receptor beta chain was identified during a study of identical twins. One entry per CDR3 protein results from TCRdb running MiXCR on the 5' RACE reads. This sample carries some 660,000 distinct CDR3 sequences, 8.5% to 9.5% of them seen once, and the ten largest clones take around 0.98%. This clonotype has ten or more counts. Healthy Caucasians supplied all donations. Germline V lookup: CDR1 SEHNR, CDR2 FQNEAQ (reference sequence). The CDR3 totals 15 residues. V was cut by 4 bases and J by 5 bases, with 15 bases left in between. In addition, the sample was reused for a study of yellow fever vaccine responses in identical twins.

This chain connects TRBV7-9 to TRBJ2-1; the D call may be TRBD1 or TRBD2 (5 bases each). The sequence was collected from a woman aged 18-29 years in good health. Sequenced material: PBMCs. The CDR3 nucleotides read TGTGCCAGCAGCTCAGCCCGGGACGGTGACAATGAGCAGTTCTTC. Amino acid sequence: CASSSARDGDNEQFF.